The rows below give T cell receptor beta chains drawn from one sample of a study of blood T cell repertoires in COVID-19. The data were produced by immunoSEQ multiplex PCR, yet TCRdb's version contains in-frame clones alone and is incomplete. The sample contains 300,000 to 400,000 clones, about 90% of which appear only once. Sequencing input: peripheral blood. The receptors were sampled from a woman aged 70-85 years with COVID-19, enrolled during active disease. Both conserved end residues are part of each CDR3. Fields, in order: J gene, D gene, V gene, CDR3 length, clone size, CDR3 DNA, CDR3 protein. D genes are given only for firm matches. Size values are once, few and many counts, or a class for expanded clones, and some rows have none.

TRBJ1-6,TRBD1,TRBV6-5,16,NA,TGTGCCAGCAGTTACTCGGTTGCGACAGGGGGGTCACCCCTCCACTTT,CASSYSVATGGSPLHF
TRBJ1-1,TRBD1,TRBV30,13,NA,TGTGCCTGGGTCAGACAGGGGAACACTGAAGCTTTCTTT,CAWVRQGNTEAFF
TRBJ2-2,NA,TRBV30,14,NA,TGTGCCTGGACCAGGCAACCTGCCACCGGGGAGCTGTTTTTT,CAWTRQPATGELFF
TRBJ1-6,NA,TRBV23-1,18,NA,TGCGCCAGCAGTCAAAGGCGGGGCCCCCGGGGGAATAATTCACCCCTCCACTTT,CASSQRRGPRGNNSPLHF
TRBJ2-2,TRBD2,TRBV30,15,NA,TGTGCCTGGAGTGTACTAGCGGGGGGAGGCGGGGAGCTGTTTTTT,CAWSVLAGGGGELFF
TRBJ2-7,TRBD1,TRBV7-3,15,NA,TGTGCCAGCAGCTTATCCGGGACAGGGTCTTACGAGCAGTACTTC,CASSLSGTGSYEQYF
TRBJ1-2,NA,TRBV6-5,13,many,TGTGCCAGCAGTTACTCGAAGGGACATAGCTACACCTTC,CASSYSKGHSYTF
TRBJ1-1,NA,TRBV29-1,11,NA,TGCAGCGTTGAACCGTACACTGAAGCTTTCTTT,CSVEPYTEAFF
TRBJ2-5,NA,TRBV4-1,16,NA,TGCGCCAGCAGCCAGCGTTTTGGGGCTAGTGGGGAGACCCAGTACTTC,CASSQRFGASGETQYF
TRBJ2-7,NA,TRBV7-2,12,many,TGTGCCAGCAGCTTAGGCAGCTACGAGCAGTACTTC,CASSLGSYEQYF
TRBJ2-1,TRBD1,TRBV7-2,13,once,TGTGCCAGCAGCACTTCTGGACAGGGACCGCAGTTCTTC,CASSTSGQGPQFF
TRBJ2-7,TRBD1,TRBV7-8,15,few,TGTGCCAGCAGCTTAACAGGGGGACGGAGCTACGAGCAGTACTTC,CASSLTGGRSYEQYF
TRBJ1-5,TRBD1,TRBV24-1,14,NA,TGTGCCACCAGTGATGGGACAGGTATTCAGCCCCAGCATTTT,CATSDGTGIQPQHF
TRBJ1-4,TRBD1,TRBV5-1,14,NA,TGCGCCAGCAGCGTCGGACAGGGTAATGAAAAACTGTTTTTT,CASSVGQGNEKLFF
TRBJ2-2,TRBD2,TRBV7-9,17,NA,TGTGCCAGCGGTTTAATCGGGGGGGCTTTTCACACCGGGGAGCTGTTTTTT,CASGLIGGAFHTGELFF
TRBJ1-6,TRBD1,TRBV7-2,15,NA,TGTGCCAGCAGCTCAGACAGGGTCGGGGATTCACCCCTCCACTTT,CASSSDRVGDSPLHF
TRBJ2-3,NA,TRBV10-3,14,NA,TGTGCCATCAGTGAGTCTAGCGGCACAGATACGCAGTATTTT,CAISESSGTDTQYF
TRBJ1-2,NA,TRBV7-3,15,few,TGTGCCAGCAGCTTATCACAAGGGGATGGAAGTGGCTACACCTTC,CASSLSQGDGSGYTF
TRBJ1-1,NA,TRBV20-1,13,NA,TGCAGTGCTAGTCTTAGTGGTCGCACTGAAGCTTTCTTT,CSASLSGRTEAFF
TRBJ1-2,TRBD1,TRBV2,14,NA,TGTGCCAGCAGTGATGAGGGGGCCCCTTATGGCTACACCTTC,CASSDEGAPYGYTF
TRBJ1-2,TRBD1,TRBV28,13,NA,TGTGCCAGCAGTGGGGGGACAGGGGATGGCTACACCTTC,CASSGGTGDGYTF
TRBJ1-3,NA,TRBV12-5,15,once,TGTGCTAGTGGTTTGGTACTAGGGGGTGGAAACACCATATATTTT,CASGLVLGGGNTIYF
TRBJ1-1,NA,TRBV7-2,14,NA,TGTGCCAGCAGCTTAGGAGCCACGAACACTGAAGCTTTCTTT,CASSLGATNTEAFF
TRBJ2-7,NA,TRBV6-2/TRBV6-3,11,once,TGTGCCAGCAGCCCTTCCCGGGAGCAGTACTTC,CASSPSREQYF
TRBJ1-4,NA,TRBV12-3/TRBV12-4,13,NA,TGTGCCAGCAGTTTTACTGCGAATGAAAAACTGTTTTTT,CASSFTANEKLFF
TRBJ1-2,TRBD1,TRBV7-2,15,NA,TGTGCCAGCAGCTTAATGGACAGGGCGGGGTATGGCTACACCTTC,CASSLMDRAGYGYTF
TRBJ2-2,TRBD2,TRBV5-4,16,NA,TGTGCCAGCAGCTCTAGACTAGCGGGGAACACCGGGGAGCTGTTTTTT,CASSSRLAGNTGELFF
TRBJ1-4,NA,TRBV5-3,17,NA,TGTGCCAGAAGCTTGACCCAAGGACGTCCCGGGAGTGAAAAACTGTTTTTT,CARSLTQGRPGSEKLFF
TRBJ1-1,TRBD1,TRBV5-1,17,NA,TGCGCCAGCAGCTTCGGCGGACAGGGGCCCAGAGACACTGAAGCTTTCTTT,CASSFGGQGPRDTEAFF
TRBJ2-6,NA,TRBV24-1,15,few,TGTGCCACCAGTGATTTCAGGGGTGGGGCCAACGTCCTGACTTTC,CATSDFRGGANVLTF
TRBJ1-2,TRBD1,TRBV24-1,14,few,TGTGCCACCAGTGACCGGACAGGGATCCATGGCTACACCTTC,CATSDRTGIHGYTF
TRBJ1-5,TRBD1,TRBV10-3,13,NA,TGTGCCATTGGGACAGACCCGAATCAGCCCCAGCATTTT,CAIGTDPNQPQHF
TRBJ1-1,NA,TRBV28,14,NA,TGTGCCAGCAGTTTCCTTACAGAGAACACTGAAGCTTTCTTT,CASSFLTENTEAFF
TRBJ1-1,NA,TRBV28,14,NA,TGTGCCAGTTTTTCACAGATCATGAACACTGAAGCTTTCTTT,CASFSQIMNTEAFF
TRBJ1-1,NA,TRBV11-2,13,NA,TGTGCCAGCAACCCGGACTCTCACACTGAAGCTTTCTTT,CASNPDSHTEAFF
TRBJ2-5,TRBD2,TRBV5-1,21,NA,TGCGCCAGCAGCTTGGAGCCCAGCCGAACTAGCGGGGGGAGTTTAGGAGAGACCCAGTACTTC,CASSLEPSRTSGGSLGETQYF
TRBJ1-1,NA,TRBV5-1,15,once,TGCGCCAGCAGCTTGGACCCGGGATTGAGCACTGAAGCTTTCTTT,CASSLDPGLSTEAFF
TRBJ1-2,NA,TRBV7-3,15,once,TGTGCCAGCAGCTTAATTAGGAAGGGGAACTATGGCTACACCTTC,CASSLIRKGNYGYTF
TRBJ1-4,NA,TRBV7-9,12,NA,TGTGCCAGCAGCTTATCTGAGGAAAAACTGTTTTTT,CASSLSEEKLFF
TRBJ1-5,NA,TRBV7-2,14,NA,TGTGCCAGCAGCCCCGGCGGTTTACATCAGCCCCAGCATTTT,CASSPGGLHQPQHF
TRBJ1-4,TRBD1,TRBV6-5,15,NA,TGTGCCAGCAGCGGATCGGACAGGGGTAATGAAAAACTGTTTTTT,CASSGSDRGNEKLFF
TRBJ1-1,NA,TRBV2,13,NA,TGTGCCAGCGGCAGGGAGGTGAACACTGAAGCTTTCTTT,CASGREVNTEAFF
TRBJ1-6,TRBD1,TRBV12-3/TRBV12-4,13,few,TGTGCCAGCAAACGAGGGGACAGGGATTCCCTCCACTTT,CASKRGDRDSLHF
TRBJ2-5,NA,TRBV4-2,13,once,TGTGCCAGCATCCGGGGGGCCGGGGAGACCCAGTACTTC,CASIRGAGETQYF
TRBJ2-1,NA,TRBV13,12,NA,TGTGCCAGCAGCCCAGGGAGGAATGAGCAGTTCTTC,CASSPGRNEQFF
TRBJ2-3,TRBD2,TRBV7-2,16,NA,TGTGCCAGCAGCTCCGCTAGCGGGGGGGCGGGAGATACGCAGTATTTT,CASSSASGGAGDTQYF
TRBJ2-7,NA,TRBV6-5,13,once,TGTGCCAGCAGGGACAGATTGGACTACGAGCAGTACTTC,CASRDRLDYEQYF
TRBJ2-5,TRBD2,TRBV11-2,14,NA,TGTGCCAGCAGCTTAAGTCCGGGGGGAGAGACCCAGTACTTC,CASSLSPGGETQYF
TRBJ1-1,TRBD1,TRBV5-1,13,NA,TGCGCCAGCAGCTCGCAGGGGGACACTGAAGCTTTCTTT,CASSSQGDTEAFF
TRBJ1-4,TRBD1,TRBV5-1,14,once,TGCGCCAGCAGCCCCGACAGGGTGGAGGAAAAACTGTTTTTT,CASSPDRVEEKLFF